The text below deals with one TCR beta chain. CDR3 size: 15 residues. Germline assignment: CDR1 SGHKS and CDR2 YYEKEE (reference sequence). With 0 bases clipped from V and 3 bases from J, the junction kept 5 bases outside the gene matches. In the original analysis: Cell counts per sample came from amplifying reference gene primers. Profiled with immunoSEQ multiplex PCR; TCRdb holds only in-frame clones, not every one. The V and J calls and the clone size are those of that table, but D and trimming were determined from the DNA. The profile shows some 180,000 clones, 75% to 90% of them singletons. The record originates from a study of blood T cell repertoires in COVID-19. Study-level background: Acute and convalescent COVID-19 specimens originated in the United States, Italy and Spain. PBMCs, B-cell-depleted T cells, or T cells provided the cDNA or gDNA that made up the material.

The source of this sequence is a woman between 55 and 75 years old with acute or convalescent COVID-19. The sample was peripheral blood. This chain uses TRBV5-5 with TRBJ1-2; 7 nucleotides match TRBD1. In DNA, the CDR3 is TGTGCCAGCAGCTTGGAGGGGGCCGCCCACTATGGCTACACCTTC. It specifies CASSLEGAAHYGYTF.